This T cell receptor (beta chain) was documented in a study of T-cell reconstitution after alpha-beta-depleted transplantation in children. The ends were cut back, 11 bases at V and 0 bases at J, with 14 bases in the middle. The CDR3 extends over 14 amino acids. Germline V gene lookup returns CDR1 SEHNR and CDR2 FQNEAQ (reference sequence). This clonotype was observed a handful of times. Preparation of the TCRbeta library involved a method that used unique molecular identifiers. TCRdb itself ran the PCR reads through MiXCR, one entry per CDR3 protein. The data contain approximately 800,000 distinct CDR3 sequences, approximately 15% of them singletons.

The material sequenced was PBMCs, mostly from graft donor cells, taken 360 days after TCRalphabeta/CD19-depleted stem cell transplant. This rearrangement joins TRBV7-9 to TRBJ2-1; D unresolved. The clonotype was recovered from a male patient aged 10-17 years who had a stem cell transplant for acute lymphoblastic leukemia, so the T cells may come from the graft donor. CDR3 in DNA: TGTGCCGGGGAATCCTGGAGCTCCTACAATGAGCAGTTCTTC. Translation: CAGESWSSYNEQFF. The full variable domain, in which reference TRBV7-9 and TRBJ2-1 provide the parts outside the CDR3, is DTGVSQNPRHKITKRGQNVTFRCDPISEHNRLYWYRQTLGQGPEFLTYFQNEAQLEKSRLLSDRFSAERPKGSFSTLEIQRTEQGDSAMYLCAGESWSSYNEQFFGPGTRLTVL.